This T cell receptor (beta chain) derives from a study of response to subunit inactivated influenza vaccine. The germline V and J ends were trimmed by 5 bases and 7 bases, with 15 bases remaining between them. Germline values: CDR1 SGHTA, CDR2 FQGNSA. The CDR3 length is 14 residues. Findings and caveats of the study: After each seasonal influenza vaccination, few new T cells are recruited, the authors suggested.

Remarks on this clonotype: Its antigen remains unidentified.

Each CDR3 protein gets one entry after TCRdb re-called the RT-PCR reads with MiXCR. The profile shows roughly 700,000 distinct CDR3 sequences, about 15% of them singletons. The receptor was isolated from a man aged 45-65 years who received an inactivated influenza vaccine. This chain uses TRBV7-2 with TRBJ1-5; a possible D gene is TRBD1 (5 bases). The sample in question was PBMCs from blood, obtained roughly 2 weeks before vaccination. CDR3 in DNA: TGTGCCAGCAGCCTATACGGGGGTGGGCAGCCCCAGCATTTT. Translating it yields CASSLYGGGQPQHF. Complete variable domain (other parts from reference TRBV7-2 and TRBJ1-5): GAGVSQSPSNKVTEKGKDVELRCDPISGHTALYWYRQSLGQGLEFLIYFQGNSAPDKSGLPSDRFSAERTGGSVSTLTIQRTQQEDSAVYLCASSLYGGGQPQHFGDGTRLSIL.